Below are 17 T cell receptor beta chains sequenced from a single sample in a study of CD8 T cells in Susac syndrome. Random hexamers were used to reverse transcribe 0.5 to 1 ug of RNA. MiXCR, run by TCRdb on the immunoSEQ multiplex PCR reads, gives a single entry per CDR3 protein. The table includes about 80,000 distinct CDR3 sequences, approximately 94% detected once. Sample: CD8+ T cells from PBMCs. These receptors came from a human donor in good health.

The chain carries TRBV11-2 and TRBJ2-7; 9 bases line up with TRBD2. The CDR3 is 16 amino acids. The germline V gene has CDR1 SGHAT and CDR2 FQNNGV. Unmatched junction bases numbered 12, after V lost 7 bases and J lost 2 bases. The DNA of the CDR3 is TGTGCCAGCACGCCTAAGCCGGGACTAGCCCCCTACGAGCAGTACTTC. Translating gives CASTPKPGLAPYEQYF. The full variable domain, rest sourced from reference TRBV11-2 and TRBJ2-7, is EAGVAQSPRYKIIEKRQSVAFWCNPISGHATLYWYQQILGQGPKLLIQFQNNGVVDDSQLPKDRFSAERLKGVDSTLKIQPAKLEDSAVYLCASTPKPGLAPYEQYFGPGTRLTVT.

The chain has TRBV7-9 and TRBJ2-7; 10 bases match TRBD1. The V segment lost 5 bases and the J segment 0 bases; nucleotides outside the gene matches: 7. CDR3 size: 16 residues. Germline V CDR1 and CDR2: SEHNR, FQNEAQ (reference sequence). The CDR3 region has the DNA TGTGCCAGCAGCCCCGGACAGGGGGGGGCCTCCTACGAGCAGTACTTC. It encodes CASSPGQGGASYEQYF. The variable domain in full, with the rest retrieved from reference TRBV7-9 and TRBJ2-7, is DTGVSQNPRHKITKRGQNVTFRCDPISEHNRLYWYRQTLGQGPEFLTYFQNEAQLEKSRLLSDRFSAERPKGSFSTLEIQRTEQGDSAMYLCASSPGQGGASYEQYFGPGTRLTVT.

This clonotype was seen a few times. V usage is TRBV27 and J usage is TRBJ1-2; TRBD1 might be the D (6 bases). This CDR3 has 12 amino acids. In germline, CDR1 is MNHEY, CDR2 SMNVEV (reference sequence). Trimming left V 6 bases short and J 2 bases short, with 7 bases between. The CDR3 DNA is TGTGCCAGCAGGGGACAAAACTATGGCTACACCTTC. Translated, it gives CASRGQNYGYTF.

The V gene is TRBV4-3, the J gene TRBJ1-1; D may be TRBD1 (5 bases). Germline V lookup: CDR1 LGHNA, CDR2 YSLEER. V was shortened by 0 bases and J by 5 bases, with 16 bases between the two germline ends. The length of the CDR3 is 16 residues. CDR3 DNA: TGCGCCAGCAGCCAAGATAGGGGAATTCCGAATACTGAAGCTTTCTTT. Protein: CASSQDRGIPNTEAFF.

The CDR3, as DNA: TGTGCCAGCGTTTGGGACGTGAGCTCCTACGAGCAGTACTTC. Translated, it gives CASVWDVSSYEQYF. V usage is TRBV27 and J usage is TRBJ2-7; D tentatively reads TRBD1 or TRBD2 (5 bases each). V lost 8 bases, J lost 0 bases, and 14 bases lay in between. Germline assignment: CDR1 MNHEY and CDR2 SMNVEV (reference sequence). The CDR3 totals 14 residues.

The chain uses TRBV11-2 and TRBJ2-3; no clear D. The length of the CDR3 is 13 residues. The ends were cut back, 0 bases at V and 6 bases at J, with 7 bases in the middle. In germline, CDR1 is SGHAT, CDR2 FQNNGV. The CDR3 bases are TGTGCCAGCAGCTTAGAGAATTCCGATACGCAGTATTTT. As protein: CASSLENSDTQYF.

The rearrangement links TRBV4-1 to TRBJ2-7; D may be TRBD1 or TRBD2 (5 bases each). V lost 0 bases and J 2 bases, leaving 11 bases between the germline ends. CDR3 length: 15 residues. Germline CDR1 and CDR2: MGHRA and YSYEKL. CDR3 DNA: TGCGCCAGCAGCCAAGAGGTCGGGACGGCCTACGAGCAGTACTTC. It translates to CASSQEVGTAYEQYF.

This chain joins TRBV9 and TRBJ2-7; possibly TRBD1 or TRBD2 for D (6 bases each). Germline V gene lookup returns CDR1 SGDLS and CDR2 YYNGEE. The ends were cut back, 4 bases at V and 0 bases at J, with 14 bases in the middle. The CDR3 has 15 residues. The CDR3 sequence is CASSRQEGSSYEQYF. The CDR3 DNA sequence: TGTGCCAGCAGCAGACAGGAGGGGAGCTCCTACGAGCAGTACTTC.

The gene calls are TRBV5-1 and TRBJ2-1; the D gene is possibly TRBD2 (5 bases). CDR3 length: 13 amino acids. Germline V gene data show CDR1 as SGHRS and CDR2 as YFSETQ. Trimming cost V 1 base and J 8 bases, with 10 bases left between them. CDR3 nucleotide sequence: TGCGCCAGCAGCTTGTACCCCGGGGATGAGCAGTTCTTC. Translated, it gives CASSLYPGDEQFF.

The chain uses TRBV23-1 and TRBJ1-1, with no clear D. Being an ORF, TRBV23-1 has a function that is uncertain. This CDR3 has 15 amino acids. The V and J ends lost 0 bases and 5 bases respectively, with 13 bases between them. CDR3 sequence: CASSQSVRASTEAFF. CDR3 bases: TGCGCCAGCAGTCAATCGGTTCGGGCCTCAACTGAAGCTTTCTTT.

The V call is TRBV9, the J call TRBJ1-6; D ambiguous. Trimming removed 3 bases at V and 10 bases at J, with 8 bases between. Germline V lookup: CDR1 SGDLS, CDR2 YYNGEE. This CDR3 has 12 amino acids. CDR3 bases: TGTGCCAGCAGCGCCGGACGGTCACCCCTCCACTTT. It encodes CASSAGRSPLHF.

This chain's CDR3 is CASRVDSRNTEAFF. The CDR3 DNA reads as TGTGCCAGCCGCGTAGACAGTAGGAACACTGAAGCTTTCTTT. The V gene is TRBV5-6, the J gene TRBJ1-1, with D tentatively TRBD1 (5 bases). Trimming left V 7 bases short and J 1 base short, with 14 bases between. Germline CDR1 reads SGHDT; CDR2 reads YYEEEE. CDR3 size: 14 residues.

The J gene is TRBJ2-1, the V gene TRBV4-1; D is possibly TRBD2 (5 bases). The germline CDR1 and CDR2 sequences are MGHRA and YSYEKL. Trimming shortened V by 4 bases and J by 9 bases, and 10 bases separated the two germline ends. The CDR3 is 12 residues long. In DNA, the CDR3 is TGCGCCAGCAGCCTCCCTGGAGGTGAGCAGTTCTTC. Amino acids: CASSLPGGEQFF.

The CDR3 protein is CASSQDPVTFSNEQFF. In DNA form, the CDR3 reads TGTGCCAGCAGCCAAGATCCGGTAACGTTTTCCAATGAGCAGTTCTTC. The chain links TRBV3-1 to TRBJ2-1; D is unclear. The CDR3 covers 16 residues. The germline V gene encodes CDR1 LGHDT and CDR2 YNNKEL (reference sequence). V shed 0 bases and J shed 6 bases, with 15 bases lying between them.

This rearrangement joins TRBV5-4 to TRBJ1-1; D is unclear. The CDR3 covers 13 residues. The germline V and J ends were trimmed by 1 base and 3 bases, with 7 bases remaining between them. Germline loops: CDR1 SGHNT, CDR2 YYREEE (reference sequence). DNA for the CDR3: TGTGCCAGCAGCTTGAAGGGCGACACTGAAGCTTTCTTT. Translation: CASSLKGDTEAFF.

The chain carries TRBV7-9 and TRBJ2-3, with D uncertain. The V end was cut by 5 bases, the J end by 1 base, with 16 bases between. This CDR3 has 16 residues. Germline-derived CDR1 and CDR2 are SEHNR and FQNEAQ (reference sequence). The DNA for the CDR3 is TGTGCCAGCAGCCCACTCCAAGGTACGGGCACAGATACGCAGTATTTT. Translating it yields CASSPLQGTGTDTQYF. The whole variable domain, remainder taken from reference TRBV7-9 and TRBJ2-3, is DTGVSQNPRHKITKRGQNVTFRCDPISEHNRLYWYRQTLGQGPEFLTYFQNEAQLEKSRLLSDRFSAERPKGSFSTLEIQRTEQGDSAMYLCASSPLQGTGTDTQYFGPGTRLTVL.

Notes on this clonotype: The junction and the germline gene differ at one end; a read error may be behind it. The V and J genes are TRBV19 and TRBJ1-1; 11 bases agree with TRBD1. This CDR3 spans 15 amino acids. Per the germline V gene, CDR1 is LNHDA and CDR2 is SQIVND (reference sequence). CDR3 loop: CASSIGTGGNTEAFF. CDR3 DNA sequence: TGTGCCAGTAGCATAGGGACAGGGGGGAACACTGAAGCTTTCTTT. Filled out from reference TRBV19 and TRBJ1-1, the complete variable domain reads DGGITQSPKYLFRKEGQNVTLSCEQNLNHDAMYWYRQDPGQGLRLIYYSQIVNDFQKGDIAEGYSVSREKKESFPLTVTSAQKNPTAFYLCASSIGTGGNTEAFFGQGTRLTVV.